These 19 T cell receptor beta chains came from one sample sequenced in a study of blood T cells in healthy people across ages. Together with a sample-barcoded 5' primer, a J-beta primer mix was included in a second PCR lasting roughly 6 to 12 cycles. TCRdb re-called the 5' RACE reads with MiXCR, one entry per CDR3 protein. Among some 760,000 distinct CDR3 sequences listed, 20% to 30% were seen once. This sample also appeared in a second study, on T cells of mothers and their children.

Sequenced input: blood. These receptors all come from a boy aged 5-17 years in good health.

The V gene is TRBV3-1, the J gene TRBJ1-6; no firm D call. Germline assignment: CDR1 LGHDT and CDR2 YNNKEL (reference sequence). The CDR3 sequence is 17 residues long. V was shortened by 0 bases and J by 4 bases, with 13 bases between the two germline ends. The CDR3 DNA follows: TGTGCCAGCAGCCAAGAGACCGGGCCTTATTATAATTCACCCCTCCACTTT. It translates to CASSQETGPYYNSPLHF.

The genes are TRBV7-2 and TRBJ2-3; 7 bases align to TRBD2. Trimming took 3 bases from V and 0 from J; bases not matched to a gene: 6. The CDR3 runs 16 residues. Germline loops: CDR1 SGHTA, CDR2 FQGNSA. CDR3: CASSLQAGSSTDTQYF. The CDR3 nucleotides read TGTGCCAGCAGCTTGCAAGCGGGATCTAGCACAGATACGCAGTATTTT.

This clonotype was seen a few times. The CDR3 bases are TGTGCCAGCAGCACCTCTTTCGTCTCTGGAAACACCATATATTTT. Residues: CASSTSFVSGNTIYF. V is TRBV7-2 and J is TRBJ1-3; no clear D gene. The V gene lost 5 bases and the J gene lost 0 bases, with 11 bases spanning the gap. The length of the CDR3 is 15 residues. Germline values: CDR1 SGHTA, CDR2 FQGNSA. Full variable domain (remainder filled in from reference TRBV7-2 and TRBJ1-3): GAGVSQSPSNKVTEKGKDVELRCDPISGHTALYWYRQSLGQGLEFLIYFQGNSAPDKSGLPSDRFSAERTGGSVSTLTIQRTQQEDSAVYLCASSTSFVSGNTIYFGEGSWLTVV.

The genes are TRBV28 and TRBJ2-7; 9 nucleotides match TRBD1. Germline lookup yields CDR1 MDHEN and CDR2 SYDVKM. The CDR3 length is 17 residues. Trimming cost V 2 bases and J 1 base; bases outside gene matches: 9. The CDR3 reads CASSLPTPGQGSYEQYF. The CDR3 DNA reads TGTGCCAGCAGTTTACCAACCCCGGGACAGGGATCCTACGAGCAGTACTTC.

The chain recombines TRBV12-3 or TRBV12-4 with TRBJ2-7; 8 positions match TRBD1. This CDR3 region has 13 residues. V lost 6 bases to trimming and J lost 0 bases; unmatched junction nucleotides: 1. CDR3 sequence reads: CASRTGASYEQYF. In DNA, the CDR3 is TGTGCCAGCAGGACAGGGGCCTCCTACGAGCAGTACTTC.

As to this clonotype: Sequence at one end of the junction differs from germline and may be a read error. V gene TRBV7-3 combines with J gene TRBJ2-5; either TRBD1 or TRBD2 may fit D (6 bases each). Germline V gives CDR1 SGHTA, CDR2 FQGTGA. The CDR3 is 16 residues long. The CDR3 sequence: CANSQRGGGGRETQYF. CDR3 sequence (DNA): TGTGCCAACAGCCAGAGAGGAGGAGGGGGGCGTGAGACCCAGTACTTC.

This chain uses TRBV20-1 with TRBJ2-5, with TRBD2 matching 7 bases. The DNA end is a closer match to TRBJ2-7, so the J assignment may be wrong. Germline CDR1 is DFQATT and CDR2 is SNEGSKA (reference sequence). The CDR3 covers 15 residues. The CDR3 loop is CSAVRGTTASYEQYF. CDR3 coding DNA: TGCAGTGCTGTCCGCGGGACTACCGCCTCCTACGAGCAGTACTTC.

This clonotype was detected only a few times. The junction does not match germline at one end; this may be a read error. The rearrangement joins TRBV20-1 to TRBJ1-2; D gene unclear. This CDR3 contains 14 residues. Germline lookup yields CDR1 DFQATT and CDR2 SNEGSKA (reference sequence). CDR3: CSDRDLFTDYGYTF. The CDR3 nucleotides are TGCAGTGATAGAGATCTCTTTACAGACTATGGCTACACCTTC.

CDR3 in amino acids: CASSGDRVKETQYF. CDR3 coding DNA: TGTGCCAGCAGCGGGGACAGGGTGAAAGAGACCCAGTACTTC. The chain joins TRBV7-9 to TRBJ2-5, with 9 positions matching TRBD1. Germline V gene data show CDR1 as SEHNR and CDR2 as FQNEAQ (reference sequence). The CDR3 totals 14 residues. The V and J ends lost 5 bases and 3 bases, in that order; junction bases with no gene match: 4.

The chain carries TRBV10-3 and TRBJ1-5, with D hard to call. The CDR3 contains 13 residues. V lost 6 bases and J 1 base, leaving 7 bases between the germline ends. In germline, CDR1 is ENHRY, CDR2 SYGVKD. The CDR3 here is CAIRDESNQPQHF. DNA of the CDR3: TGTGCCATCAGGGATGAGAGCAATCAGCCCCAGCATTTT.

This chain links TRBV19 with TRBJ2-3; D is possibly TRBD2 (6 bases). The germline CDR1 and CDR2 sequences are LNHDA and SQIVND (reference sequence). There are 13 residues in the CDR3. The V and J ends lost 7 bases and 4 bases respectively, with 12 bases between them. For the CDR3, the DNA is TGTGCCAGTACCCATGGGACTTCAGATACGCAGTATTTT. Its translation: CASTHGTSDTQYF.

This clonotype has more than one count but fewer than ten. V gene TRBV3-1 combines with J gene TRBJ2-4, with D unclear. The V and J ends lost 1 base and 0 bases respectively, with 7 bases between them. Germline lookup yields CDR1 LGHDT and CDR2 YNNKEL (reference sequence). The CDR3 spans 15 residues. In DNA, the CDR3 is TGTGCCAGCAGCCAAGGGTGGAGAGCCAAAAACATTCAGTACTTC. Amino acid sequence: CASSQGWRAKNIQYF.

The chain uses TRBV12-3 or TRBV12-4 and TRBJ1-2; the D is unclear. V was cut by 5 bases and J by 4 bases, with 14 bases left in between. CDR3 length: 14 amino acids. CDR3 DNA sequence: TGTGCCAGCAGTCCCCGTAGGAACAGCTATGGCTACACCTTC. The encoded protein is CASSPRRNSYGYTF.

The chain joins TRBV9 to TRBJ1-5; 10 bases fit TRBD1. The CDR3 sequence is 15 residues long. V gave up 0 bases and J gave up 6 bases; unmatched junction bases: 3. The germline V gene encodes CDR1 SGDLS and CDR2 YYNGEE. CDR3 coding DNA: TGTGCCAGCAGCGTAGGACAGGGGGCAGGTCAGCCCCAGCATTTT. Its translation: CASSVGQGAGQPQHF.

The gene calls are TRBV20-1 and TRBJ2-7, with D perhaps TRBD1 (6 bases). The CDR3 loop spans 14 amino acids. Germline V lookup: CDR1 DFQATT, CDR2 SNEGSKA (reference sequence). Trimming cost V 0 bases and J 2 bases, with 11 bases left between them. CDR3 in DNA: TGCAGTGCTAGAGATCGCGGACAGCCCTACGAGCAGTACTTC. As protein: CSARDRGQPYEQYF.

The chain uses TRBV27 and TRBJ1-5, with 10 nucleotides matching TRBD1. Per the germline V gene, CDR1 is MNHEY and CDR2 is SMNVEV (reference sequence). The CDR3 covers 15 residues. V dropped 6 bases and J dropped 7; count of bases not matched to a gene: 9. CDR3 sequence (DNA): TGTGCCAGCAGCCCGACAGGGGGCGGAAGGCAGCCCCAGCATTTT. This sequence encodes CASSPTGGGRQPQHF.

The chain is built from TRBV27 and TRBJ2-3; maybe TRBD2 (6 bases). CDR1 is MNHEY and CDR2 is SMNVEV in the germline V gene (reference sequence). The CDR3 loop spans 15 amino acids. V was clipped by 5 bases and J by 8 bases, with 20 bases between them. CDR3: CASSRTIPTQITQYF. The CDR3 nucleotides are TGTGCCAGCAGTAGGACTATCCCCACACAGATTACGCAGTATTTT.

This clonotype was seen more than once but under ten times. CDR3 sequence (DNA): TGCAGTGCTAGCCCCCTTGACAGGGGTGTTTACGAGCAGTACTTC. It yields the protein CSASPLDRGVYEQYF. This chain links TRBV20-1 with TRBJ2-5; 8 nucleotides match TRBD1. The last part of the DNA fits TRBJ2-7 better; the J call may be wrong. Germline lookup yields CDR1 DFQATT and CDR2 SNEGSKA (reference sequence). The CDR3 has 15 residues.

The CDR3 coding sequence is TGTGCCAGCGCCCAACGTTGGGGGGGAGCTTTCTTT. Translation gives CASAQRWGGAFF. V usage is TRBV3-1 and J usage is TRBJ1-1; D possibly corresponds to TRBD1 (5 bases). The CDR3 sequence is 12 residues long. Germline CDR1 LGHDT, CDR2 YNNKEL (reference sequence). V was pared by 8 bases and J by 10 bases, with 17 bases between. Full variable domain (outside the CDR3, taken from reference TRBV3-1 and TRBJ1-1): DTAVSQTPKYLVTQMGNDKSIKCEQNLGHDTMYWYKQDSKKFLKIMFSYNNKELIINETVPNRFSPKSPDKAHLNLHINSLELGDSAVYFCASAQRWGGAFFGQGTRLTVV.